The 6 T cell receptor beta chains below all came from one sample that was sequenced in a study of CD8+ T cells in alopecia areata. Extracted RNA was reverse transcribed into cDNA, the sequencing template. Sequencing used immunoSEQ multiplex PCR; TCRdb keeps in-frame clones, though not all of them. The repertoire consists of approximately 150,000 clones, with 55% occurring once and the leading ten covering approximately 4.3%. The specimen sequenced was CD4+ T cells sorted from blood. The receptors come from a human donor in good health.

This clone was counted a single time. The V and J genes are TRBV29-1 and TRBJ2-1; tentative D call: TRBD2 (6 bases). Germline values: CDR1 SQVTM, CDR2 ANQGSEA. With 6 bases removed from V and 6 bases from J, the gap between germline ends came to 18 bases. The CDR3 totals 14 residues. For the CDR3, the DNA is TGCAGCGTCGTACTAGCTCTAAAAGTCAATGAGCAGTTCTTC. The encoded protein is CSVVLALKVNEQFF.

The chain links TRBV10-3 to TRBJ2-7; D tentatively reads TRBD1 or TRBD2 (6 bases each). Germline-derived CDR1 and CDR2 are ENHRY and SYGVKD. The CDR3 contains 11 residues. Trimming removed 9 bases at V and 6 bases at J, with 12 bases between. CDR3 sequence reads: CAMGGGREQYF. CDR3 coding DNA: TGTGCCATGGGGGGCGGCCGCGAGCAGTACTTC.

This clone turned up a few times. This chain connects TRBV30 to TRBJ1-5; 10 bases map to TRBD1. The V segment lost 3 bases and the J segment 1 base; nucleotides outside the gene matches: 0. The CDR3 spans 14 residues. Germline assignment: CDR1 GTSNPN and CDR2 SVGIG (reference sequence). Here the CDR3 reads CAWRGQGSNQPQHF. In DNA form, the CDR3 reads TGTGCCTGGAGGGGACAGGGGAGCAATCAGCCCCAGCATTTT.

The CDR3 nucleotides are TGTGCCAGTTCGACAGGGAATGGCTACACCTTC. Its translation: CASSTGNGYTF. The J gene is TRBJ1-2, the V gene TRBV9, with 7 bases lining up with TRBD1. Germline CDR1 reads SGDLS; CDR2 reads YYNGEE. The CDR3 loop spans 11 amino acids. Trimming at V came to 8 bases and at J to 6 bases, leaving 4 bases not matched to a gene.

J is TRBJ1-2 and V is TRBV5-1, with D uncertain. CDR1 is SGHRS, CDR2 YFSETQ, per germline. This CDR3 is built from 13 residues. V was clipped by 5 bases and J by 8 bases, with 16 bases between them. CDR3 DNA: TGCGCCAGCAGTCTCTGGACCAATCGCGGCTACACCTTC. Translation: CASSLWTNRGYTF.

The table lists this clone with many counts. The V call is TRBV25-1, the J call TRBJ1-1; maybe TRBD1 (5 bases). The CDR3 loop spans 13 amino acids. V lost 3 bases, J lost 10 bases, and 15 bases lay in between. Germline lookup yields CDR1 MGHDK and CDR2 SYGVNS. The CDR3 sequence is CASSEVARERAFF. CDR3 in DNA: TGTGCCAGCAGTGAGGTTGCCAGGGAAAGAGCTTTCTTT.